This TCR beta chain was identified in a study of cytomegalovirus exposure and HLA in healthy donors. Notes on the study in general: V segments that were indistinguishable, TRBV6-2 and TRBV6-3 among them, were omitted from analysis. Most TCRs appeared rarely, but some public TCRs recurred in many donors. A later analysis showed HLA-associated TCR beta chains outstripping equally common others in clonal expansion.

This clone has just one count. Its target is unknown. Amplification used 60 Vbeta primers and 13 Jbeta primers. This table comes from immunoSEQ multiplex PCR, and its TCRdb copy is limited to in-frame clones, with some not included. The sample lists roughly 98,000 clones, around 80% occurring once. Germline assignment: CDR1 MRHNA and CDR2 SNTAGT. Trimming took 5 bases from V and 5 from J; bases not matched to a gene: 12. This CDR3 contains 16 residues. The donors comprised healthy bone marrow donors. The sequenced sample consisted of PBMCs. This chain connects TRBV6-4 to TRBJ2-7; 10 bases align to TRBD1. This TCR derives from a man aged 35-49 years in good health and CMV-seronegative. The CDR3 here is CASSQSRTGGVHEQYF. Written as DNA, the CDR3 is TGTGCCAGCAGTCAATCTCGGACAGGGGGTGTTCACGAGCAGTACTTC.